This T cell receptor (beta chain) was identified during a study of T cell responses to AZD1222 COVID-19 vaccine. General study findings and limits: Nearly half of spike-specific TCRs reportedly go after variant regions that carry no mutations.

Produced via immunoSEQ multiplex PCR; TCRdb's table is partial and in-frame only. The sample yields over 150,000 clones, approximately 88% seen once. As to this clone: Its antigen is as yet unknown.

Sequencing used peripheral blood, obtained 28 days after the second AZD1222 dose. The TCR sequence derives from an adult who received the AZD1222 COVID-19 vaccine.

CDR3 bases: TGTGCCAGCAGTTACGCAGTAAATGAAAAACTGTTTTTT. It translates to CASSYAVNEKLFF. The chain employs TRBV6-5 and TRBJ1-4; D call uncertain. Trimming removed 2 bases from V and 5 bases from J, with 6 bases in between. The germline V gene encodes CDR1 MNHEY and CDR2 SVGAGI. The CDR3 has 13 amino acids.